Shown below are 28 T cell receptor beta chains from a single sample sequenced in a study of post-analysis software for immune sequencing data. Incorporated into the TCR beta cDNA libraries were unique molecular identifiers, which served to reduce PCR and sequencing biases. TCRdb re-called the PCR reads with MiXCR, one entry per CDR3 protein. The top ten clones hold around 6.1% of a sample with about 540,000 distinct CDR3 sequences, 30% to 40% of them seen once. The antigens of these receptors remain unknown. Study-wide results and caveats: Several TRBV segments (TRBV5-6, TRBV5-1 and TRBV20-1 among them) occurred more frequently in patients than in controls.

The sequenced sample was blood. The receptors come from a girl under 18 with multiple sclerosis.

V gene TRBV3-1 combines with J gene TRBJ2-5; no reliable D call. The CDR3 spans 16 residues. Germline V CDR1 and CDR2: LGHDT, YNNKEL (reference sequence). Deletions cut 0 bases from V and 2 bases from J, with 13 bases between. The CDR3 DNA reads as TGTGCCAGCAGCCAAGAGGGCCGAATATTTCAAGAGACCCAGTACTTC. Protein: CASSQEGRIFQETQYF.

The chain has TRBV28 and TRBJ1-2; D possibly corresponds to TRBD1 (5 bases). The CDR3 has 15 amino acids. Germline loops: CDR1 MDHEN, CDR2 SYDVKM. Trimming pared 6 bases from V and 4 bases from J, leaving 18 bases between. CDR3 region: CASSREGAESYGYTF. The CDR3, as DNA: TGTGCCAGCAGCCGGGAAGGGGCCGAGAGCTATGGCTACACCTTC.

The CDR3, as DNA: TGTGCCAGCAGCCGACGGGGGGTGCACTCCTACGAGCAGTTCTTC. Translated, it gives CASSRRGVHSYEQFF. This chain uses TRBV5-6 with TRBJ2-1, with 7 bases aligning to TRBD2. Germline V CDR1 and CDR2: SGHDT, YYEEEE. This CDR3 contains 15 residues. J gave up 10 bases and V 4 bases, and 14 bases lay outside the gene matches.

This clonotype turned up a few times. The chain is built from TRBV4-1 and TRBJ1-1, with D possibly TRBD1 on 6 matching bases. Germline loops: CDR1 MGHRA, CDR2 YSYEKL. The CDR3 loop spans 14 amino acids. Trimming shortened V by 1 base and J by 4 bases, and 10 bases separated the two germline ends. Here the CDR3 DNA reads TGCGCCAGCAGCCAAGTACGGGACACCACTGAAGCTTTCTTT. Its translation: CASSQVRDTTEAFF.

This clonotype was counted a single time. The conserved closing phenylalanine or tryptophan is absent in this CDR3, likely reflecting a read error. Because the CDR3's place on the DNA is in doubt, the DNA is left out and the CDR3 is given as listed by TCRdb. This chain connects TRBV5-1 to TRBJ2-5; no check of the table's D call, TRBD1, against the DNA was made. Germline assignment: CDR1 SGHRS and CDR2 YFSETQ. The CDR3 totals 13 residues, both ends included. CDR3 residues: CASSFAQGETQHN.

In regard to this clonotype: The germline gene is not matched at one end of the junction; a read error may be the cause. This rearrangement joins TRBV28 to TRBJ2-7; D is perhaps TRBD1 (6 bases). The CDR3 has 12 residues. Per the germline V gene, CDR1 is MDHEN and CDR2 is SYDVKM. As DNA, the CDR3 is TGTGCCAGCAGGGACAGCTCCTGCGAGCAGTACTTC. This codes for CASRDSSCEQYF.

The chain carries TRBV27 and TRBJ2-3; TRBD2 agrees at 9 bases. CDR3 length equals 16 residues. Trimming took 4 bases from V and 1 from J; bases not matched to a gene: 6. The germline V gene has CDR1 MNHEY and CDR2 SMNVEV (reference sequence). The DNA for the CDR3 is TGTGCCAGCAGTTCCCAGCGGGGGGCCCGCACAGATACGCAGTATTTT. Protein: CASSSQRGARTDTQYF.

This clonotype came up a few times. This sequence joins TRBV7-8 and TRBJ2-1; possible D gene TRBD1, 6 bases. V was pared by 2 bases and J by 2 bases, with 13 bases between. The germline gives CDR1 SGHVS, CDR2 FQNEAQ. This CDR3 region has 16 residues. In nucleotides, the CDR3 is TGTGCCAGCAGCTTAAGATCACAGGGCCCCTACAATGAGCAGTTCTTC. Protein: CASSLRSQGPYNEQFF.

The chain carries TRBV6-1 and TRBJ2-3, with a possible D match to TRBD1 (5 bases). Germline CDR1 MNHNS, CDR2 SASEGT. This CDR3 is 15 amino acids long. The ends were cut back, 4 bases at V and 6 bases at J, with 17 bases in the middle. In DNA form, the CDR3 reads TGTGCCAGCAGTGCCCCTGGGGCCTCAATGGATACGCAGTATTTT. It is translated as CASSAPGASMDTQYF.

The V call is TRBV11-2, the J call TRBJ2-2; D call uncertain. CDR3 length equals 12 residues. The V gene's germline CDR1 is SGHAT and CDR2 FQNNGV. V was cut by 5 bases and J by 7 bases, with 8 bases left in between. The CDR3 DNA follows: TGTGCCAGCAGCCCGGGCCGCGGGGAGCTGTTTTTT. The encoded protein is CASSPGRGELFF.

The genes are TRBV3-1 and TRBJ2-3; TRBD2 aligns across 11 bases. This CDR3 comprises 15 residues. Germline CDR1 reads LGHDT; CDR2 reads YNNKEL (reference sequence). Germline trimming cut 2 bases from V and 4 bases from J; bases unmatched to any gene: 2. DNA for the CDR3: TGTGCCAGCAGCCAACTAGCGGGGGGCCCAGATACGCAGTATTTT. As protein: CASSQLAGGPDTQYF.

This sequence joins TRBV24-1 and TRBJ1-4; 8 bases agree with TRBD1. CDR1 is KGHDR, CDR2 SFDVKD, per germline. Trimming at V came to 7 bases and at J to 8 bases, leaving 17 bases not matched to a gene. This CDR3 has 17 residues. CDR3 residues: CATSATTRGRAEEKLFF. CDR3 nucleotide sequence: TGTGCCACCAGCGCAACAACCAGGGGGCGAGCAGAGGAAAAACTGTTTTTT.

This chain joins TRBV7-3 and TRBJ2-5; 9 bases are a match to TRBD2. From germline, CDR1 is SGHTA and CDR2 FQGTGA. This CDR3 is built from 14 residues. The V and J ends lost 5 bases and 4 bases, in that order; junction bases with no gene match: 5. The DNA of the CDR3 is TGTGCCAGCAGCCCCTTAGCGGGAGTAGAGACCCAGTACTTC. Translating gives CASSPLAGVETQYF.

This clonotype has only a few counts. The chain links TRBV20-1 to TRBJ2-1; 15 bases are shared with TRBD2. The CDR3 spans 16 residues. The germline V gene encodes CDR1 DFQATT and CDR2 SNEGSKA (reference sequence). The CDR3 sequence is CTVGTSGGPTYNEQFF. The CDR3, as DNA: TGCACAGTTGGGACTAGCGGGGGGCCTACCTACAATGAGCAGTTCTTC.

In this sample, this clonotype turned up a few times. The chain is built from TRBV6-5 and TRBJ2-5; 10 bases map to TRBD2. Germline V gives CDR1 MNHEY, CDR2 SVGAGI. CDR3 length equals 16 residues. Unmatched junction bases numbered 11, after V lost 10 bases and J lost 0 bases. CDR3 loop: CATWTERGGHQETQYF. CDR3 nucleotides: TGTGCCACCTGGACCGAGCGGGGGGGACACCAAGAGACCCAGTACTTC.

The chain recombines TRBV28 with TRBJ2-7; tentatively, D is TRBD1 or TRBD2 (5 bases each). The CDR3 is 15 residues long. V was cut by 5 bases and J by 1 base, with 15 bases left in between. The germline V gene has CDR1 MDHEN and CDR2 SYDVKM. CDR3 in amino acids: CASSMSGRVSYEQYF. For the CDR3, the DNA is TGTGCCAGCAGTATGTCGGGACGGGTATCCTACGAGCAGTACTTC.

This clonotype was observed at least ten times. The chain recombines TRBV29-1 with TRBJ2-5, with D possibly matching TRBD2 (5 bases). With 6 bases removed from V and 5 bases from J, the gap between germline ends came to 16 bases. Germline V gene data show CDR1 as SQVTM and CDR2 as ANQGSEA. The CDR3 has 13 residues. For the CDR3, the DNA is TGCAGCGTGGCCGAGGGCCCCAGGGAGACCCAGTACTTC. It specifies CSVAEGPRETQYF.

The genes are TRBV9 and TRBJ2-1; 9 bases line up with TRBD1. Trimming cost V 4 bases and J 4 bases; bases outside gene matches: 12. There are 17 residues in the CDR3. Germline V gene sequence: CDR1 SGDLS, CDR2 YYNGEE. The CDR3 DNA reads TGTGCCAGCAGCTCCCCCCCTGGACAGGGGAAATACAATGAGCAGTTCTTC. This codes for CASSSPPGQGKYNEQFF.

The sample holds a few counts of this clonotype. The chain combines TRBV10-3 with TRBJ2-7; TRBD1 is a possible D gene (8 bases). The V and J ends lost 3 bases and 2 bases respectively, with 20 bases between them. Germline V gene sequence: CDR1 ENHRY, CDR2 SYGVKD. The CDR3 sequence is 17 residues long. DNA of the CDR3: TGTGCCATCAGTGATCATCAGCGGGGACAGGCCACCTACGAGCAGTACTTC. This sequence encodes CAISDHQRGQATYEQYF.

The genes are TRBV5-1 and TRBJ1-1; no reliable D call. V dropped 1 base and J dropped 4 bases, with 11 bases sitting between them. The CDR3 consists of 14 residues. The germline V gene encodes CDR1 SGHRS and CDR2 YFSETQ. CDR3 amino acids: CASSLNPAGTEAFF. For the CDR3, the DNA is TGCGCCAGCAGCTTGAACCCTGCAGGCACTGAAGCTTTCTTT.

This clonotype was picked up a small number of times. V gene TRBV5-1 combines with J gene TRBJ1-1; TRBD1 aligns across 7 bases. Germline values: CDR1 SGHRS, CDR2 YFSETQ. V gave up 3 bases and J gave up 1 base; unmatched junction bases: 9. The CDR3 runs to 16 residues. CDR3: CASSSLLQGENTEAFF. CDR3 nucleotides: TGCGCCAGCAGCTCCCTACTTCAGGGGGAGAACACTGAAGCTTTCTTT.

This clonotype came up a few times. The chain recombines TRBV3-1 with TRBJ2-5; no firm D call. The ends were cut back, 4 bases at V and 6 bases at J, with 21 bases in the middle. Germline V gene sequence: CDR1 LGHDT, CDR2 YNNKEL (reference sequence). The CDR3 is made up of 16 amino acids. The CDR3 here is CASSPLGEGFKQTQYF. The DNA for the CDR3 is TGTGCCAGCAGCCCTCTCGGAGAAGGCTTCAAGCAGACCCAGTACTTC.

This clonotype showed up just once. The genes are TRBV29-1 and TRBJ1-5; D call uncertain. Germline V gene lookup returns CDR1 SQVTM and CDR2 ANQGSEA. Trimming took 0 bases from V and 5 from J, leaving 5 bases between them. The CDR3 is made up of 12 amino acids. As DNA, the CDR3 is TGCAGCGTTGAAGACGGAGATCAGCCCCAGCATTTT. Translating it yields CSVEDGDQPQHF.

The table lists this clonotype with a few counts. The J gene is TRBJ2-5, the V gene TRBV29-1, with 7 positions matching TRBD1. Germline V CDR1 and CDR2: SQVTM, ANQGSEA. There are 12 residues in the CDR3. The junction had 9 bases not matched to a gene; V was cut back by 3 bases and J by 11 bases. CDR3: CSVDDQGDEQYF. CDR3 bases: TGCAGCGTTGATGACCAGGGGGATGAGCAGTACTTC.

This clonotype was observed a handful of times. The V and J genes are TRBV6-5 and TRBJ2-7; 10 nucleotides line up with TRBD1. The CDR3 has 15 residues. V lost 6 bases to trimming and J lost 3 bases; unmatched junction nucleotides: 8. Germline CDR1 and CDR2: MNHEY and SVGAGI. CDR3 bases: TGTGCCAGCAGCCGCCCCGGACAGGGGGGCTACGAGCAGTACTTC. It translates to CASSRPGQGGYEQYF.

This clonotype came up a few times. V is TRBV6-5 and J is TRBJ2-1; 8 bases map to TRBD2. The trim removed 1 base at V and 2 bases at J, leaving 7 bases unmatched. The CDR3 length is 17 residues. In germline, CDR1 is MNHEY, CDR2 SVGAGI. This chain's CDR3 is CASSYLGVGGAYNEQFF. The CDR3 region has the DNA TGTGCCAGCAGTTACTTAGGTGTCGGGGGGGCCTACAATGAGCAGTTCTTC.

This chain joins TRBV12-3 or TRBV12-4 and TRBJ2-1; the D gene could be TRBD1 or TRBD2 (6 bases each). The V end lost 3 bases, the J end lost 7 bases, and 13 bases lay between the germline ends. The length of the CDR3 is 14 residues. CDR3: CASSFRGPGNEQFF. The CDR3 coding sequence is TGTGCCAGCAGTTTTCGGGGGCCGGGGAATGAGCAGTTCTTC.

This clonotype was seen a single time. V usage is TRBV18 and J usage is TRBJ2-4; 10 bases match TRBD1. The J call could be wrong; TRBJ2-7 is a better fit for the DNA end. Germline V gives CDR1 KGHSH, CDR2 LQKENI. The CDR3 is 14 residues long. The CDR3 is CASSPGQGWGEQYF. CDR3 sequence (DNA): TGTGCCAGCTCACCGGGACAGGGGTGGGGCGAGCAGTACTTC.